This section outlines one T cell receptor (beta chain) sequence together with its context. This specimen comes from a study of blood T cell repertoires in COVID-19. Looking at the study overall: Acute-phase and convalescent COVID-19 samples originated in the United States, Italy and Spain.

The CDR3 runs 14 residues. Trimming pared 1 base from V and 1 base from J, leaving 5 bases between. Germline V gene data show CDR1 as LNHNV and CDR2 as YYDKDF (reference sequence). Clones were sequenced by immunoSEQ multiplex PCR, and TCRdb holds only the in-frame ones, with some missing. The sample contains approximately 100,000 clones, approximately 86% of which appear only once. Sequenced: peripheral blood. The chain has TRBV15 and TRBJ1-3, with D possibly matching TRBD1 (5 bases). The source is a man aged 50-59 years with acute or convalescent COVID-19. CDR3 DNA: TGTGCCACCAGCAGAGGACAGTCTGGAAACACCATATATTTT. The encoded protein is CATSRGQSGNTIYF. The full variable domain, in which reference TRBV15 and TRBJ1-3 provide the parts outside the CDR3, is DAMVIQNPRYQVTQFGKPVTLSCSQTLNHNVMYWYQQKSSQAPKLLFHYYDKDFNNEADTPDNFQSRRPNTSFCFLDIRSPGLGDTAMYLCATSRGQSGNTIYFGEGSWLTVV.